This T cell receptor beta chain was sequenced during a study of cytomegalovirus exposure and HLA in healthy donors. Produced via immunoSEQ multiplex PCR; TCRdb's table is partial and in-frame only. The profile shows about 160,000 clones, roughly 80% of them singletons. This clone appeared a single time. In germline, CDR1 is MDHEN, CDR2 SYDVKM. With 2 bases removed from V and 4 bases from J, the gap between germline ends came to 12 bases. The CDR3 spans 14 residues. Sequencing was carried out using PBMCs. V is TRBV28 and J is TRBJ2-7; weak D call: TRBD2 (6 bases). The receptor was isolated from a man younger than 45 in good health and CMV-seropositive. In DNA, the CDR3 is TGTGCCAGCAGTTTACCGGGACTCCCTTACGAGCAGTACTTC. Its translation is CASSLPGLPYEQYF.